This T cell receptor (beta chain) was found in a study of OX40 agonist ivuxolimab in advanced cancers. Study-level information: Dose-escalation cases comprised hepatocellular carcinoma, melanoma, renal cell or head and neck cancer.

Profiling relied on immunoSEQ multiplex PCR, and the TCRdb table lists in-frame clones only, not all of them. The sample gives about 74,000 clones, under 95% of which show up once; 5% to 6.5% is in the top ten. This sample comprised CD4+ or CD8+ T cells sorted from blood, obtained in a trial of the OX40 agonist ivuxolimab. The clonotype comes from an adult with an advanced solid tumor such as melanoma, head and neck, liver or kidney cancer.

The CDR3 coding sequence is TGTGCCAGCAGCCCCATGAATGGCCCCTCCTACAATGAGCAGTTCTTC. Residues: CASSPMNGPSYNEQFF. The chain recombines TRBV7-3 with TRBJ2-1; D remains ambiguous. Per germline, CDR1 SGHTA and CDR2 FQGTGA. Trimming pared 5 bases from V and 0 bases from J, leaving 14 bases between. This CDR3 has 16 amino acids.